This T cell receptor beta chain is drawn from a study of blood T cell repertoires in COVID-19. On the study more broadly: The origin of the acute and convalescent COVID-19 samples was the United States, Italy and Spain.

CDR3 size: 18 residues. Unmatched junction bases numbered 17, after V lost 4 bases and J lost 7 bases. Germline values: CDR1 MGHRA, CDR2 YSYEKL. Generated by immunoSEQ multiplex PCR, the TCRdb table keeps only in-frame clones and is missing some. Of roughly 70,000 clones listed, around 80% are singletons. The chain carries TRBV4-1 and TRBJ2-3, with 10 positions matching TRBD2. This clonotype was obtained from a woman older than 75 with active or convalescent COVID-19. Input material: peripheral blood. The CDR3 is CASSPTPPSGLAFHTQYF. CDR3 in DNA: TGCGCCAGCAGCCCAACCCCACCCTCGGGACTAGCGTTTCATACGCAGTATTTT.